This TCR beta chain was captured in a study of cytomegalovirus exposure and HLA in healthy donors. Produced via immunoSEQ multiplex PCR; TCRdb's table is partial and in-frame only. The sample includes 150,000 to 200,000 clones, around 81% of them seen just once. This clone is a singleton in its sample. What it binds is not known. General study points: In vitro assays verified that a few CMV-associated chains recognized CMV antigens specifically. The study listed 150 to 200 cytomegalovirus-associated TCR beta chains.

The sequence came from a man aged 25 to 40 in good health and CMV-seropositive. Specimen: PBMCs.

The DNA for the CDR3 is TGTGCCAGTAGTATACGCATGGCCACAGATACGCAGTATTTT. Residues: CASSIRMATDTQYF. The chain uses TRBV19 and TRBJ2-3; D uncertain. The CDR3 has 14 amino acids. The germline V gene has CDR1 LNHDA and CDR2 SQIVND (reference sequence). Deletions cut 2 bases from V and 2 bases from J, with 8 bases between.